Listed here are 24 T cell receptor beta chains from one sample, sequenced in a study of T cell responses to AZD1222 COVID-19 vaccine. Profiled with immunoSEQ multiplex PCR; TCRdb holds only in-frame clones, not every one. This sample has 140,000 to 150,000 clones, with more than 85% found just once. The sequenced sample was peripheral blood, obtained after recovery from COVID-19. All receptors come from an adult who had recovered from COVID-19.

The chain carries TRBV6-1 and TRBJ2-1; D may be TRBD2 (5 bases). The CDR3 totals 14 residues. V was shortened by 2 bases and J by 5 bases, with 10 bases between the two germline ends. Looked up from germline, CDR1 is MNHNS and CDR2 is SASEGT. As DNA, the CDR3 is TGTGCCAGCAGTGAAATAGGGAGAAACAATGAGCAGTTCTTC. Translation: CASSEIGRNNEQFF.

The chain recombines TRBV11-3 with TRBJ2-2; D unclear. The germline V and J ends were trimmed by 4 bases and 4 bases, with 7 bases remaining between them. Per the germline V gene, CDR1 is SGHNT and CDR2 is YENEEA. The CDR3 consists of 13 residues. The DNA for the CDR3 is TGTGCCAGCAGCTCCCCCCTCACCGGGGAGCTGTTTTTT. Residues: CASSSPLTGELFF.

J is TRBJ2-7 and V is TRBV10-3; the D gene could be TRBD1 or TRBD2 (5 bases each). Deletions cut 10 bases from V and 5 bases from J, with 21 bases between. The CDR3 contains 14 residues. Germline assignment: CDR1 ENHRY and CDR2 SYGVKD. In nucleotides, the CDR3 is TGTGCCAGTCTAACCGGGACCGGGATAAACGAGCAGTACTTC. As protein: CASLTGTGINEQYF.

This chain links TRBV28 with TRBJ1-1; no firm D call. Per the germline V gene, CDR1 is MDHEN and CDR2 is SYDVKM. Trimming took 6 bases from V and 8 from J, leaving 16 bases between them. The CDR3 contains 13 residues. CDR3 DNA: TGTGCCAGCAGACAAGGACGGGAGACGGAAGCTTTCTTT. It yields the protein CASRQGRETEAFF.

This clone occurred once. V and J are TRBV6-5 and TRBJ2-7; maybe TRBD2 (5 bases). Trimming stripped 3 bases from V and 4 bases from J, with 19 bases between. The CDR3 sequence is 16 residues long. Germline V gene sequence: CDR1 MNHEY, CDR2 SVGAGI. The CDR3 DNA reads TGTGCCAGCAGTTATCTCGGTATCGCGGGTACTTACGAGCAGTACTTC. Translated, it gives CASSYLGIAGTYEQYF.

The chain couples TRBV19 to TRBJ1-1, with a possible D match to TRBD1 (5 bases). The CDR3 is 15 residues long. Germline-derived CDR1 and CDR2 are LNHDA and SQIVND (reference sequence). Trimming removed 9 bases from V and 0 bases from J, with 17 bases in between. CDR3 residues: CASSTGVLMNTEAFF. The CDR3 DNA is TGTGCCAGCTCAACGGGGGTCCTCATGAACACTGAAGCTTTCTTT.

The V gene is TRBV5-4, the J gene TRBJ1-5, with D maybe TRBD1 (6 bases). V gave up 0 bases and J gave up 3 bases, with 16 bases separating them. The CDR3 length is 17 residues. The germline V gene has CDR1 SGHNT and CDR2 YYREEE (reference sequence). As DNA, the CDR3 is TGTGCCAGCAGCTTGGGAGGGGGGGGAGGATTCAATCAGCCCCAGCATTTT. This sequence encodes CASSLGGGGGFNQPQHF.

This sequence joins TRBV28 and TRBJ2-1; 9 bases align to TRBD2. CDR3 size: 14 residues. Germline V lookup: CDR1 MDHEN, CDR2 SYDVKM. The V segment lost 5 bases and the J segment 7 bases; nucleotides outside the gene matches: 6. CDR3 coding DNA: TGTGCCAGCAGTCAGGGACTAGCTATTAATGAGCAGTTCTTC. This gives the protein CASSQGLAINEQFF.

The genes are TRBV6-5 and TRBJ1-1; D perhaps matches TRBD1 (5 bases). With 10 bases removed from V and 10 bases from J, the gap between germline ends came to 16 bases. The germline V gene encodes CDR1 MNHEY and CDR2 SVGAGI. The length of the CDR3 is 11 residues. The CDR3 here is CAILISGRAFF. The CDR3 DNA reads TGTGCCATCCTGATATCAGGGAGAGCTTTCTTT.

The genes are TRBV6-5 and TRBJ1-6, with D uncertain. Deletions cut 4 bases from V and 7 bases from J, with 17 bases between. The length of the CDR3 is 16 residues. Germline assignment: CDR1 MNHEY and CDR2 SVGAGI. The CDR3 DNA reads as TGTGCCAGCAGTTCCCAGTTAGAGGGTAGGAATTCACCCCTCCACTTT. It encodes CASSSQLEGRNSPLHF.

The chain employs TRBV7-2 and TRBJ2-3, with D unclear. V shed 5 bases and J shed 0 bases, with 6 bases lying between them. CDR1 is SGHTA and CDR2 is FQGNSA in the germline V gene. The CDR3 loop spans 13 amino acids. The CDR3 sequence is CASSPDSTDTQYF. CDR3 bases: TGTGCCAGCAGCCCTGACAGCACAGATACGCAGTATTTT.

The gene calls are TRBV6-8 and TRBJ2-7, with D perhaps TRBD1 (5 bases). Trimming removed 2 bases from V and 0 bases from J, with 17 bases in between. CDR1 is MNHGY and CDR2 is SAAAGT in the germline V gene. The CDR3 consists of 17 residues. CDR3 protein: CASSYEAGKVISYEQYF. The CDR3 nucleotides read TGTGCCAGCAGTTACGAGGCAGGGAAGGTAATCTCCTACGAGCAGTACTTC.

The chain has TRBV18 and TRBJ2-6, with D possibly being TRBD1 (6 bases). Deletions cut 6 bases from V and 4 bases from J, with 7 bases between. Germline-derived CDR1 and CDR2 are KGHSH and LQKENI. This CDR3 is built from 13 residues. The CDR3 nucleotides are TGTGCCAGCTCCCAGGGGGGGGCCAACGTCCTGACTTTC. This gives the protein CASSQGGANVLTF.

The chain carries TRBV2 and TRBJ1-6; D unclear. The CDR3 extends over 13 amino acids. Trimming removed 8 bases from V and 7 bases from J, with 12 bases in between. Germline assignment: CDR1 SNHLY and CDR2 FYNNEI. CDR3 in amino acids: CASFEPPNSPLHF. CDR3 sequence (DNA): TGTGCCAGCTTCGAGCCCCCGAATTCACCCCTCCACTTT.

The chain employs TRBV3-1 (or the pseudogene TRBV3-2) and TRBJ2-3; 9 positions agree with TRBD2. The germline V gene has CDR1 LGHDT and CDR2 YNNKEL (reference sequence). V shed 3 bases and J 2 bases; nucleotides not matched to a gene: 3. The CDR3 runs 15 residues. The CDR3 region has the DNA TGTGCCAGCAGCCAGCGCGGGAGGGACACAGATACGCAGTATTTT. Translated, it gives CASSQRGRDTDTQYF.

The V and J genes are TRBV27 and TRBJ2-3, with TRBD2 identical over 7 bases. CDR3 length equals 15 residues. With 7 bases clipped from V and 0 bases from J, the junction kept 7 bases outside the gene matches. Germline V lookup: CDR1 MNHEY, CDR2 SMNVEV (reference sequence). As DNA, the CDR3 is TGTGCCAGCACCCAACGGGGGGTCAGCACAGATACGCAGTATTTT. Protein product: CASTQRGVSTDTQYF.

This chain uses TRBV21-1 with TRBJ2-5; the table's TRBD2 call for D was not verified on the DNA. TRBV21-1 is flagged as a pseudogene. The CDR3 runs 14 residues. This CDR3 is CASSKRGGSETQYF. In DNA form, the CDR3 reads TGTGCCAGCAGCAAGAGAGGAGGATCAGAGACCCAGTACTTC.

This sequence joins TRBV4-1 and TRBJ2-7, with 7 bases aligning to TRBD1. Unmatched junction bases numbered 5, after V lost 3 bases and J lost 6 bases. The V gene's germline CDR1 is MGHRA and CDR2 YSYEKL. This CDR3 spans 13 amino acids. Written as DNA, the CDR3 is TGCGCCAGCAGCCAGGGAGACAGGGTCGAGCAGTACTTC. It codes for CASSQGDRVEQYF.

The chain has TRBV4-1 and TRBJ2-1, with 14 nucleotides matching TRBD2. With V trimmed by 4 bases and J by 10 bases, 12 bases remained unmatched. In germline, CDR1 is MGHRA, CDR2 YSYEKL. The CDR3 sequence is 17 residues long. CDR3 region: CASSRNLGLAGGGEQFF. The CDR3 nucleotides are TGCGCCAGCAGCCGAAACCTCGGACTAGCGGGAGGTGGGGAGCAGTTCTTC.

This sequence joins TRBV6-5 and TRBJ1-5, with D uncertain. Germline CDR1 reads MNHEY; CDR2 reads SVGAGI. This CDR3 region has 12 residues. V gave up 4 bases and J gave up 4 bases, with 5 bases separating them. The CDR3 is CASSSLNQPQHF. The CDR3 DNA is TGTGCCAGCAGTTCCTTAAATCAGCCCCAGCATTTT.

V gene TRBV19 combines with J gene TRBJ1-1; 8 bases fit TRBD1. After removal of 6 bases from V and 1 base from J, the junction contained 4 bases not matched to a gene. Germline values: CDR1 LNHDA, CDR2 SQIVND (reference sequence). CDR3 size: 14 residues. In DNA form, the CDR3 reads TGTGCCAGTAGAGGACAGGGCAGGAACACTGAAGCTTTCTTT. Protein product: CASRGQGRNTEAFF.

The chain is built from TRBV9 and TRBJ2-5; TRBD1 aligns across 12 bases. This CDR3 contains 15 residues. Trimming at V came to 4 bases and at J to 5 bases, leaving 6 bases not matched to a gene. Germline V gene data show CDR1 as SGDLS and CDR2 as YYNGEE. The CDR3 nucleotides read TGTGCCAGCAGCCCCCGGGACAGGGGGCTGGAGACCCAGTACTTC. It encodes CASSPRDRGLETQYF.

The chain recombines TRBV7-3 with TRBJ2-1, with D maybe TRBD2 (6 bases). CDR1 is SGHTA and CDR2 is FQGTGA in the germline V gene. V lost 5 bases, J lost 1 base, and 12 bases lay in between. The CDR3 is made up of 15 amino acids. This CDR3 reads CASSPRDFSYNEQFF. DNA of the CDR3: TGTGCCAGCAGCCCCCGGGACTTTTCCTACAATGAGCAGTTCTTC.

The chain combines TRBV29-1 with TRBJ2-1, with D maybe TRBD2 (6 bases). The V gene's germline CDR1 is SQVTM and CDR2 ANQGSEA. V lost 7 bases to trimming and J lost 13 bases, with 20 bases between them. The CDR3 contains 12 residues. The CDR3 coding sequence is TGCAGCGCCAAGAGGGACTCGTCCCCTCAGTTCTTC. This codes for CSAKRDSSPQFF.